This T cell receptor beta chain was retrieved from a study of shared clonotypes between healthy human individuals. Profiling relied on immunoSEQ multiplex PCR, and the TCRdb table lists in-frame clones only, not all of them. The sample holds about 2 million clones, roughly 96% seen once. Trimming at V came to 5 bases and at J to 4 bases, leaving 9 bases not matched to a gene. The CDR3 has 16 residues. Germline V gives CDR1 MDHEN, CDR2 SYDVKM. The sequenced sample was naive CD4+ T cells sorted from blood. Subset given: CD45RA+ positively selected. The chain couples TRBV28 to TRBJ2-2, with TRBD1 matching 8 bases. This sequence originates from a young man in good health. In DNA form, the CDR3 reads TGTGCCAGCAGTGCGCAGGGGGCTTGGAGCACCGGGGAGCTGTTTTTT. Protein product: CASSAQGAWSTGELFF. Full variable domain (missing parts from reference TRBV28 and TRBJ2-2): DVKVTQSSRYLVKRTGEKVFLECVQDMDHENMFWYRQDPGLGLRLIYFSYDVKMKEKGDIPEGYSVSREKKERFSLILESASTNQTSMYLCASSAQGAWSTGELFFGEGSRLTVL.